The sequence of this T cell receptor beta chain was determined in a study of shared clonotypes between healthy human individuals. TCRdb's table, derived via immunoSEQ multiplex PCR, lists solely in-frame clones and lacks some. The sample has about 2.5 million clones, just under 95% seen once; the top ten hold approximately 0.4%. Regarding this clone: Its antigen is unknown.

Findings and caveats of the study: Few donors restricted represented genetic and exposure-history diversity.

Material: naive CD4+ T cells from PBMCs. As for subset: CD45RA+ positively selected. The source is a man younger than 35 in good health. Some clones in this sample may be carry-over from other donors' samples.

The CDR3 loop reads CASSTDRGYQPQHF. The CDR3 coding sequence is TGTGCCAGCAGTACGGACAGGGGATATCAGCCCCAGCATTTT. The rearrangement uses TRBV2 and TRBJ1-5; 9 bases align to TRBD1. Trimming at V came to 5 bases and at J to 5 bases, leaving 4 bases not matched to a gene. Germline-derived CDR1 and CDR2 are SNHLY and FYNNEI. This CDR3 has 14 residues.